The 20 T cell receptor beta chains presented below share a single source sample, sequenced in a study of blood T cell repertoires in COVID-19 (dated by TCRdb to 2020 to 2022). Libraries came from the immunoSEQ multiplex PCR assay. In TCRdb, the immuneACCESS table is reduced to in-frame sequences with V and J assigned. These tables do not hold every clone; where another copy was compared, an unresolved V gene accounts for under half, and the others remain unexplained. In all, the sample holds over 200,000 clones, and 85% of those were seen once. The ten largest clones take up under 20% of the sample. Input material: PBMCs or T cells enriched from blood (not recorded which). The receptors shown here come from a man in his forties who had recovered from COVID-19.

The chain couples TRBV6-1 to TRBJ2-1, with no clear D. Germline values: CDR1 MNHNS, CDR2 SASEGT. The CDR3 loop spans 16 amino acids. V dropped 2 bases and J dropped 3 bases, with 14 bases sitting between them. The CDR3 nucleotides are TGTGCCAGCAGTGAATTGAAGCCGTCGGTCTACAATGAGCAGTTCTTC. This gives the protein CASSELKPSVYNEQFF.

The CDR3 DNA reads as TGTGCCAGTAGTGTACCGGGACAGGGTGACTATGGCTACACCTTC. This gives the protein CASSVPGQGDYGYTF. This chain connects TRBV19 to TRBJ1-2; 9 bases are a match to TRBD1. The CDR3 loop spans 15 amino acids. Germline CDR1 is LNHDA and CDR2 is SQIVND (reference sequence). V dropped 5 bases and J dropped 3; count of bases not matched to a gene: 7.

The chain combines TRBV3-1 (or the pseudogene TRBV3-2) with TRBJ2-7, with 7 bases lining up with TRBD1. V lost 4 bases, J lost 3 bases, and 3 bases stayed unmatched. The CDR3 loop spans 13 amino acids. CDR1 LGHDT and CDR2 YNNKEL come from the germline V gene (reference sequence). The CDR3 reads CASSLGQSYEQYF. CDR3 nucleotides: TGTGCCAGCAGCCTGGGACAGAGCTACGAGCAGTACTTC.

The CDR3: CASSSRQGGTDTQYF. CDR3 DNA: TGTGCCAGCAGCTCCAGACAGGGCGGCACAGATACGCAGTATTTT. The chain links TRBV5-4 to TRBJ2-3; 7 nucleotides line up with TRBD1. CDR3 length equals 15 residues. Trimming at V came to 3 bases and at J to 1 base, leaving 5 bases not matched to a gene. Germline CDR1 reads SGHNT; CDR2 reads YYREEE (reference sequence).

The chain uses TRBV6-5 and TRBJ1-5; perhaps TRBD1 as D (6 bases). V gave up 8 bases and J gave up 0 bases, with 14 bases separating them. The CDR3 has 15 amino acids. From germline, CDR1 is MNHEY and CDR2 SVGAGI. CDR3 DNA sequence: TGTGCCAGCGGTCCGACAGGCAATAGCAATCAGCCCCAGCATTTT. Its translation is CASGPTGNSNQPQHF.

V usage is TRBV5-8 and J usage is TRBJ1-5; maybe TRBD1 (5 bases). The CDR3 has 14 amino acids. Germline V gene sequence: CDR1 SGHTS, CDR2 YDEGEE. The V gene lost 5 bases and the J gene lost 0 bases, with 9 bases spanning the gap. The CDR3 DNA sequence: TGTGCCAGCAGTTTCGGGGGTAGCAATCAGCCCCAGCATTTT. Protein product: CASSFGGSNQPQHF.

The chain is built from TRBV10-3 and TRBJ2-1; 7 bases fit TRBD2. Germline values: CDR1 ENHRY, CDR2 SYGVKD. V was clipped by 8 bases and J by 3 bases; unmatched bases: 10. The CDR3 runs to 15 residues. The DNA of the CDR3 is TGTGCCATCGCCTCCGGGCGGGAGTTCTACAATGAGCAGTTCTTC. Its translation: CAIASGREFYNEQFF.

The chain combines TRBV27 with TRBJ2-1; 13 bases fit TRBD2. The length of the CDR3 is 15 residues. Per the germline V gene, CDR1 is MNHEY and CDR2 is SMNVEV (reference sequence). The ends lost 3 bases at V and 10 bases at J; junction bases unmatched: 6. Here the CDR3 DNA reads TGTGCCAGCAGTTTCAGACTAGCGGGAGGTGGCGAGCAGTTCTTC. Protein: CASSFRLAGGGEQFF.

CDR3 in DNA: TGTGCCAGCAGTCCGACAGACAGCTCTGGAAACACCATATATTTT. This codes for CASSPTDSSGNTIYF. The chain has TRBV14 and TRBJ1-3, with a weak D call TRBD1 (5 bases). V lost 6 bases, J lost 0 bases, and 12 bases lay in between. This CDR3 has 15 amino acids. CDR1 is SGHDN and CDR2 is FVKESK in the germline V gene.

The chain recombines TRBV27 with TRBJ1-2; maybe TRBD1 (5 bases). Looked up from germline, CDR1 is MNHEY and CDR2 is SMNVEV (reference sequence). The length of the CDR3 is 14 residues. The V and J ends lost 2 bases and 6 bases respectively, with 13 bases between them. CDR3 sequence (DNA): TGTGCCAGCAGTTTACGGGGGAAGAAGGATGGCTACACCTTC. Its protein product is CASSLRGKKDGYTF.

CDR3 protein: CASSFRGDYGYTF. The CDR3 DNA follows: TGTGCCAGCAGCTTCCGGGGAGACTATGGCTACACCTTC. The gene calls are TRBV5-4 and TRBJ1-2; no firm D call. Trimming took off 2 bases at V and 3 bases at J, with 8 bases between the two ends. The CDR3 runs 13 residues. Germline CDR1 is SGHNT and CDR2 is YYREEE (reference sequence).

The V call is TRBV19, the J call TRBJ2-2; a weak D match, TRBD2 (5 bases). Per germline, CDR1 LNHDA and CDR2 SQIVND (reference sequence). The V and J ends lost 8 bases and 4 bases respectively, with 5 bases between them. The CDR3 runs 11 residues. Written as DNA, the CDR3 is TGTGCCAGTGAGGGCACCGGGGAGCTGTTTTTT. Translation gives CASEGTGELFF.

The chain couples TRBV11-3 to TRBJ2-1; 7 positions agree with TRBD1. Germline values: CDR1 SGHNT, CDR2 YENEEA. This CDR3 has 15 amino acids. With V trimmed by 4 bases and J by 1 base, 4 bases remained unmatched. The CDR3: CASSSRGLSYNEQFF. The DNA for the CDR3 is TGTGCCAGCAGCTCTAGGGGGCTGTCCTACAATGAGCAGTTCTTC.

The chain links TRBV5-1 to TRBJ2-1, with TRBD1 identical over 7 bases. Germline trimming cut 1 base from V and 9 bases from J; bases unmatched to any gene: 10. From germline, CDR1 is SGHRS and CDR2 YFSETQ. The CDR3 is 15 residues long. CDR3 sequence reads: CASSLRTTGLAEQFF. The CDR3 DNA is TGCGCCAGCAGCTTGCGTACGACAGGGCTCGCTGAGCAGTTCTTC.

The rearrangement uses TRBV6-5 and TRBJ2-7, with a possible D match to TRBD1 (6 bases). Trimming left V 6 bases short and J 5 bases short, with 14 bases between. There are 13 residues in the CDR3. Germline CDR1 and CDR2: MNHEY and SVGAGI. The CDR3 bases are TGTGCCAGCAGCGCCGGGACACGCCACGAGCAGTACTTC. Amino acids: CASSAGTRHEQYF.

This chain uses TRBV2 with TRBJ2-2, with TRBD2 matching over 12 bases. From germline, CDR1 is SNHLY and CDR2 FYNNEI. The CDR3 is 13 amino acids. Unmatched junction bases numbered 0, after V lost 9 bases and J lost 4 bases. CDR3 loop: CARTSGGTGELFF. DNA of the CDR3: TGTGCCAGGACTAGCGGGGGCACCGGGGAGCTGTTTTTT.

The chain couples TRBV28 to TRBJ2-3; tentatively, D is TRBD1 (6 bases). Trimming took 8 bases from V and 2 from J, leaving 8 bases between them. This CDR3 is built from 12 residues. Germline V lookup: CDR1 MDHEN, CDR2 SYDVKM. The CDR3 region is CASRDNTDTQYF. The CDR3 DNA sequence: TGTGCCAGCCGGGACAACACAGATACGCAGTATTTT.

The V gene is TRBV15, the J gene TRBJ2-1; 8 bases align to TRBD2. Germline CDR1 is LNHNV and CDR2 is YYDKDF (reference sequence). CDR3 length: 15 residues. With 5 bases clipped from V and 8 bases from J, the junction kept 11 bases outside the gene matches. Here the CDR3 reads CATSAGLALGHEQFF. The CDR3 nucleotides are TGTGCCACCAGCGCCGGACTAGCCTTAGGTCATGAGCAGTTCTTC.

The chain links TRBV5-1 to TRBJ2-5; possible D gene TRBD2, 5 bases. V gave up 3 bases and J gave up 5 bases, with 14 bases separating them. This CDR3 spans 14 amino acids. Germline CDR1 reads SGHRS; CDR2 reads YFSETQ. In DNA form, the CDR3 reads TGCGCCAGCAGCTCGGGTTCTACGGGGGAGACCCAGTACTTC. Its translation: CASSSGSTGETQYF.

This sequence joins TRBV7-2 and TRBJ2-7; D remains unclear. The CDR3 totals 12 residues. Germline loops: CDR1 SGHTA, CDR2 FQGNSA. V was trimmed by 8 bases and J by 1 base, leaving 9 bases between them. The CDR3 region has the DNA TGTGCCAGCTCCCCTAATTCCTACGAGCAGTACTTC. It yields the protein CASSPNSYEQYF.